Shown below are 32 T cell receptor beta chains from a single sample sequenced in a study of OX40 agonist ivuxolimab in advanced cancers. To prepare the library, the immunoSEQ multiplex PCR assay was applied. In TCRdb, the immuneACCESS table is reduced to in-frame sequences with V and J assigned. These tables do not hold every clone; where another copy was compared, an unresolved V gene accounts for under half, and the others remain unexplained. Here the sample has approximately 70,000 clones; over 75% occur a single time. 5.5% of the sample is held by the ten biggest clonotypes. The specimen comprised CD4+ or CD8+ T cells sorted from blood, sampled in a trial of the OX40 agonist ivuxolimab. The source of these receptors is an adult with an advanced solid tumor such as melanoma, head and neck, liver or kidney cancer.

The J gene is TRBJ1-4, the V gene TRBV4-2; TRBD1 aligns across 9 bases. The trim removed 1 base at V and 4 bases at J, leaving 7 bases unmatched. The V gene's germline CDR1 is LGHNA and CDR2 YNFKEQ. The CDR3 is 17 amino acids. The DNA for the CDR3 is TGTGCCAGCAGCCAAGGGGGCCCGGGACAGGGTAATGAAAAACTGTTTTTT. Its translation: CASSQGGPGQGNEKLFF.

This sequence joins TRBV27 and TRBJ1-5, with D uncertain. The CDR3 contains 15 residues. Germline CDR1 reads MNHEY; CDR2 reads SMNVEV (reference sequence). V shed 5 bases and J shed 0 bases, with 11 bases lying between them. CDR3 sequence: CASSPPGASNQPQHF. In nucleotides, the CDR3 is TGTGCCAGCAGTCCCCCAGGTGCTAGCAATCAGCCCCAGCATTTT.

The chain carries TRBV9 and TRBJ2-7; a possible D gene is TRBD1 (6 bases). Trimming shortened V by 4 bases and J by 2 bases, and 16 bases separated the two germline ends. Looked up from germline, CDR1 is SGDLS and CDR2 is YYNGEE. This CDR3 contains 15 residues. CDR3 in amino acids: CASSYGTSPPYEQYF. The CDR3 region has the DNA TGTGCCAGCAGCTATGGGACATCCCCCCCCTACGAGCAGTACTTC.

At least ten counts were recorded for this clone. This chain connects TRBV9 to TRBJ2-1; possibly TRBD2 for D (5 bases). CDR1 SGDLS and CDR2 YYNGEE come from the germline V gene. V lost 4 bases to trimming and J lost 0 bases, with 14 bases between them. There are 16 residues in the CDR3. CDR3 amino acids: CASSPSGSDSYNEQFF. In DNA, the CDR3 is TGTGCCAGCAGCCCGAGCGGCAGCGACTCCTACAATGAGCAGTTCTTC.

The chain couples TRBV2 to TRBJ2-5; 14 bases agree with TRBD2. Trimming at V came to 7 bases and at J to 5 bases, leaving 6 bases not matched to a gene. There are 15 residues in the CDR3. The germline gives CDR1 SNHLY, CDR2 FYNNEI. The CDR3, as DNA: TGTGCCAGCACCCCCCGGACTAGCGGGAGGGAGACCCAGTACTTC. This sequence encodes CASTPRTSGRETQYF. Full variable domain (missing parts from reference TRBV2 and TRBJ2-5): EPEVTQTPSHQVTQMGQEVILRCVPISNHLYFYWYRQILGQKVEFLVSFYNNEISEKSEIFDDQFSVERPDGSNFTLKIRSTKLEDSAMYFCASTPRTSGRETQYFGPGTRLLVL.

This clone was counted once. The genes are TRBV7-2 and TRBJ1-2; D remains unclear. From germline, CDR1 is SGHTA and CDR2 FQGNSA. The CDR3 spans 12 residues. Trimming shortened V by 2 bases and J by 4 bases, and 5 bases separated the two germline ends. DNA of the CDR3: TGTGCCAGCAGCTTAACCGGCTATGGCTACACCTTC. Translation: CASSLTGYGYTF.

Only a few counts were recorded for this clone. This chain connects TRBV6-1 to TRBJ1-5; TRBD1 aligns across 9 bases. Trimming removed 6 bases from V and 6 bases from J; junction bases left unmatched: 6. The V gene's germline CDR1 is MNHNS and CDR2 SASEGT. This CDR3 has 14 amino acids. The CDR3 reads CASSRQGEGQPQHF. Here the CDR3 DNA reads TGTGCCAGCAGCCGACAGGGGGAGGGTCAGCCCCAGCATTTT.

Worth noting for this clone: A far larger clone is just one base off, so this is likely a read error. The chain links TRBV10-3 to TRBJ1-2; tentative D call: TRBD1 (6 bases). The CDR3 consists of 13 residues. The germline CDR1 and CDR2 sequences are ENHRY and SYGVKD. The CDR3 DNA is TGTGCCACCAGTGACGGGGGCTGGTATGGCTACACCTTC. Translation: CATSDGGWYGYTF.

The J gene is TRBJ1-1, the V gene TRBV7-3; unclear D gene. V gave up 5 bases and J gave up 1 base, with 8 bases separating them. This CDR3 spans 13 amino acids. The germline V gene encodes CDR1 SGHTA and CDR2 FQGTGA. The CDR3 sequence is CASSRSRNTEAFF. The CDR3 bases are TGTGCCAGCAGCCGCAGCAGGAACACTGAAGCTTTCTTT.

The chain has TRBV2 and TRBJ2-7; 15 nucleotides match TRBD2. Germline CDR1 reads SNHLY; CDR2 reads FYNNEI. V was pared by 4 bases and J by 5 bases, with 3 bases of the junction left unmatched. The CDR3 is 15 amino acids. CDR3 region: CASSGTSGRADEQYF. DNA for the CDR3: TGTGCCAGCAGTGGGACTAGCGGGAGGGCCGACGAGCAGTACTTC.

V usage is TRBV2 and J usage is TRBJ2-2; 7 bases are shared with TRBD1. From germline, CDR1 is SNHLY and CDR2 FYNNEI. J gave up 0 bases and V 8 bases, and 3 bases lay outside the gene matches. The CDR3 is made up of 14 amino acids. CDR3 protein: CASRTGANTGELFF. The DNA for the CDR3 is TGTGCCAGCCGGACAGGAGCGAACACCGGGGAGCTGTTTTTT.

This clone showed up just once. The chain recombines TRBV7-6 with TRBJ2-2; no reliable D call. Trimming stripped 5 bases from V and 5 bases from J, with 18 bases between. The length of the CDR3 is 16 residues. The V gene's germline CDR1 is SGHVS and CDR2 FNYEAQ. The CDR3, as DNA: TGTGCCAGCAGCCCGCGGCCCTCTACCCAAACCGGGGAGCTGTTTTTT. Translation gives CASSPRPSTQTGELFF.

This clone occurred a few times. The V call is TRBV28, the J call TRBJ1-1; no clear D gene. V was cut by 8 bases and J by 1 base, with 11 bases left in between. Germline CDR1 is MDHEN and CDR2 is SYDVKM. This CDR3 has 13 amino acids. DNA of the CDR3: TGTGCCAGCCTTATGAGGCAGAACACTGAAGCTTTCTTT. Protein: CASLMRQNTEAFF.

J is TRBJ2-2 and V is TRBV2; tentative D call: TRBD2 (6 bases). Trimming removed 6 bases at V and 5 bases at J, with 16 bases between. Germline V gene lookup returns CDR1 SNHLY and CDR2 FYNNEI. The CDR3 extends over 15 amino acids. The CDR3 sequence is CASRKQARGTGELFF. CDR3 DNA: TGTGCCAGCAGGAAGCAGGCGCGGGGTACCGGGGAGCTGTTTTTT.

CDR3 DNA sequence: TGTGCCAGTAGAGATATCGACGTTAGAAACACCATATATTTT. It codes for CASRDIDVRNTIYF. This rearrangement joins TRBV19 to TRBJ1-3; D is undetermined. Germline V gene sequence: CDR1 LNHDA, CDR2 SQIVND (reference sequence). Trimming stripped 6 bases from V and 5 bases from J, with 14 bases between. The CDR3 covers 14 residues.

V usage is TRBV28 and J usage is TRBJ1-2, with D possibly TRBD1 on 5 matching bases. The CDR3 runs 13 residues. CDR1 is MDHEN, CDR2 SYDVKM, per germline. Between the trimmed V and J ends, which lost 3 bases and 3 bases, there was a span of 8 bases. The CDR3 region is CASSLQTDYGYTF. In DNA, the CDR3 is TGTGCCAGCAGTTTGCAGACAGACTATGGCTACACCTTC.

This sequence joins TRBV11-3 and TRBJ2-7; 7 positions agree with TRBD1. Germline V gene sequence: CDR1 SGHNT, CDR2 YENEEA. CDR3 length equals 15 residues. With V trimmed by 1 base and J by 1 base, 4 bases remained unmatched. CDR3 amino acids: CASSLGGRGSYEQYF. The CDR3 DNA reads TGTGCCAGCAGCTTAGGGGGCAGGGGGTCCTACGAGCAGTACTTC.

The rearrangement joins TRBV6-1 to TRBJ1-2; D may be TRBD1 (6 bases). This CDR3 is built from 17 residues. Per germline, CDR1 MNHNS and CDR2 SASEGT. V was pared by 2 bases and J by 4 bases, with 20 bases between. The CDR3 protein is CASSESGGQGSTYGYTF. CDR3 nucleotide sequence: TGTGCCAGCAGTGAATCTGGGGGACAAGGGTCGACCTATGGCTACACCTTC.

This chain uses TRBV15 with TRBJ2-1, with TRBD1 matching over 8 bases. Trimming removed 3 bases from V and 7 bases from J; junction bases left unmatched: 11. Germline-derived CDR1 and CDR2 are LNHNV and YYDKDF (reference sequence). The CDR3 contains 16 residues. CDR3 in DNA: TGTGCCACCAGCAGGACGGGGACAGGAGGGGGTAATGAGCAGTTCTTC. As protein: CATSRTGTGGGNEQFF.

This chain uses TRBV7-3 with TRBJ2-1, with 8 bases aligning to TRBD1. V gave up 5 bases and J gave up 12 bases; unmatched junction bases: 6. This CDR3 region has 12 residues. Looked up from germline, CDR1 is SGHTA and CDR2 is FQGTGA. The CDR3, as DNA: TGTGCCAGCAGCCCAGACAGGGGCGCGCAGTTCTTC. This gives the protein CASSPDRGAQFF.

This chain joins TRBV5-4 and TRBJ2-2; 8 positions agree with TRBD2. Trimming removed 0 bases from V and 3 bases from J; junction bases left unmatched: 7. The germline V gene has CDR1 SGHNT and CDR2 YYREEE (reference sequence). CDR3 length equals 17 residues. The CDR3 is CASSLAGWREDTGELFF. The CDR3 coding sequence is TGTGCCAGCAGCTTGGCAGGTTGGCGGGAGGACACCGGGGAGCTGTTTTTT. Looking up the rest from reference TRBV5-4 and TRBJ2-2 gives the full variable domain: ETGVTQSPTHLIKTRGQQVTLRCSSQSGHNTVSWYQQALGQGPQFIFQYYREEENGRGNFPPRFSGLQFPNYSSELNVNALELDDSALYLCASSLAGWREDTGELFFGEGSRLTVL.

The chain joins TRBV2 to TRBJ2-1; D possibly matches TRBD1 or TRBD2 (5 bases each). CDR1 SNHLY and CDR2 FYNNEI come from the germline V gene. CDR3 length: 14 residues. Trimming pared 3 bases from V and 6 bases from J, leaving 12 bases between. The CDR3 region has the DNA TGTGCCAGCAGTGAGGAGCGGACATCCAATGAGCAGTTCTTC. Its translation is CASSEERTSNEQFF.

The V and J genes are TRBV28 and TRBJ2-1; D tentatively fits TRBD1 or TRBD2 (5 bases each). V was pared by 7 bases and J by 12 bases, with 34 bases between. Germline assignment: CDR1 MDHEN and CDR2 SYDVKM. There are 18 residues in the CDR3. CDR3 coding DNA: TGTGCCAGCACCACGACCTACTGGGGGTCCACAGCCCGGTGGGGGCAGTTCTTC. As protein: CASTTTYWGSTARWGQFF.

The V gene is TRBV4-1, the J gene TRBJ2-2; D is unclear. Trimming pared 6 bases from V and 1 base from J, leaving 9 bases between. Germline CDR1 and CDR2: MGHRA and YSYEKL. The CDR3 totals 14 residues. CDR3 bases: TGCGCCAGCAGTAGGCAGGAGAACACCGGGGAGCTGTTTTTT. This translates into CASSRQENTGELFF.

This clone was seen only a few times. The V and J genes are TRBV2 and TRBJ1-6; tentatively, D is TRBD1 (5 bases). The CDR3 sequence is 13 residues long. Trimming removed 6 bases from V and 7 bases from J, with 10 bases in between. The V gene's germline CDR1 is SNHLY and CDR2 FYNNEI. Written as DNA, the CDR3 is TGTGCCAGCAGCCAGGGACTAAATTCACCCCTCCACTTT. Its protein product is CASSQGLNSPLHF.

For the CDR3, the DNA is TGCGCCAGCAGCTTGGCAGGGTGGAACACTGAAGCTTTCTTT. Protein sequence: CASSLAGWNTEAFF. V usage is TRBV5-1 and J usage is TRBJ1-1; D may be TRBD1 (5 bases). Trimming removed 0 bases from V and 1 base from J, with 7 bases in between. There are 14 residues in the CDR3. The germline CDR1 and CDR2 sequences are SGHRS and YFSETQ.

This clone was found a few times. The chain carries TRBV28 and TRBJ1-6; no definite D call. Germline CDR1 is MDHEN and CDR2 is SYDVKM. CDR3 length: 11 residues. The V end was cut by 4 bases, the J end by 7 bases, with 2 bases between. CDR3 protein: CASSSNSPLHF. As DNA, the CDR3 is TGTGCCAGCAGTTCGAATTCACCCCTCCACTTT.

CDR3 DNA: TGCGCCAGCAGCCAAGATGTCACAGGGGGCGCACGTTATGGCTACACCTTC. Translating gives CASSQDVTGGARYGYTF. The V call is TRBV4-3, the J call TRBJ1-2, with 9 nucleotides matching TRBD1. This CDR3 has 17 amino acids. The J segment lost 5 bases and the V segment lost 0 bases, leaving 10 bases of the junction unmatched. Germline CDR1 is LGHNA and CDR2 is YSLEER.

The chain has TRBV28 and TRBJ2-1; a weak D match, TRBD2 (6 bases). The germline V and J ends were trimmed by 8 bases and 8 bases, with 13 bases remaining between them. CDR1 MDHEN and CDR2 SYDVKM come from the germline V gene. The CDR3 runs to 12 residues. The chain's CDR3 is CASGTGVDEQFF. CDR3 in DNA: TGTGCCAGCGGGACGGGGGTCGATGAGCAGTTCTTC. The whole variable domain, filled in from reference TRBV28 and TRBJ2-1, reads DVKVTQSSRYLVKRTGEKVFLECVQDMDHENMFWYRQDPGLGLRLIYFSYDVKMKEKGDIPEGYSVSREKKERFSLILESASTNQTSMYLCASGTGVDEQFFGPGTRLTVL.

V is TRBV2 and J is TRBJ2-5; D not resolved. From germline, CDR1 is SNHLY and CDR2 FYNNEI. This CDR3 has 13 amino acids. Trimming shortened V by 5 bases and J by 5 bases, and 12 bases separated the two germline ends. This CDR3 is CASSQTRPETQYF. The CDR3 nucleotides read TGTGCCAGCAGTCAGACTCGGCCCGAGACCCAGTACTTC.

The chain recombines TRBV15 with TRBJ2-1; 8 bases match TRBD2. Germline values: CDR1 LNHNV, CDR2 YYDKDF (reference sequence). The V segment lost 4 bases and the J segment 1 base; nucleotides outside the gene matches: 3. The CDR3 has 15 amino acids. The CDR3 spells CATSTGGRSYNEQFF. The CDR3 DNA is TGTGCCACCAGCACTGGCGGGAGGTCCTACAATGAGCAGTTCTTC.

The chain couples TRBV6-1 to TRBJ1-1; D uncertain. Germline V lookup: CDR1 MNHNS, CDR2 SASEGT. The CDR3 runs 12 residues. The ends were cut back, 2 bases at V and 10 bases at J, with 11 bases in the middle. CDR3 amino acids: CASSEPPPIAFF. For the CDR3, the DNA is TGTGCCAGCAGTGAACCCCCACCCATAGCTTTCTTT.